Below are 9 T cell receptor beta chains sequenced from a single sample in a study of blood T cell repertoires in COVID-19. Method: immunoSEQ multiplex PCR; TCRdb's copy keeps in-frame clones and lacks some. The sample includes fewer than 300,000 clones, approximately 90% seen only once; the top ten take 2.3%. The sequencing sample was made of PBMCs or T cells enriched from blood (not recorded which). These receptors all stem from a woman aged 40 to 50 with acute COVID-19.

This rearrangement joins TRBV6-5 to TRBJ1-4; D is unclear. This CDR3 has 15 residues. Germline-derived CDR1 and CDR2 are MNHEY and SVGAGI. V was shortened by 0 bases and J by 2 bases, with 7 bases between the two germline ends. CDR3 DNA sequence: TGTGCCAGCAGTTACTCGCGAGGGACTAATGAAAAACTGTTTTTT. Translating it yields CASSYSRGTNEKLFF.

This clone was seen just once. The V and J genes are TRBV11-3 and TRBJ2-3, with a weak D call TRBD2 (6 bases). The germline CDR1 and CDR2 sequences are SGHNT and YENEEA. There are 16 residues in the CDR3. The V and J ends lost 1 base and 0 bases respectively, with 11 bases between them. The CDR3, as DNA: TGTGCCAGCAGCTTAGGTGGCGGGGTTAGCACAGATACGCAGTATTTT. It yields the protein CASSLGGGVSTDTQYF.

The chain recombines TRBV6-2 or TRBV6-3 with TRBJ1-5; D remains unclear. CDR1 MNHEY and CDR2 SVGEGT come from the germline V gene. Between the trimmed V and J ends, which lost 5 bases and 0 bases, there was a span of 8 bases. The CDR3 covers 14 residues. The CDR3 bases are TGTGCCAGCAGTGTGGAGTATAGCAATCAGCCCCAGCATTTT. Translation: CASSVEYSNQPQHF.

The CDR3 DNA reads TGTGCCAGCAGCGTCCTCGGAGGGAATTCACCCCTCCACTTT. This gives the protein CASSVLGGNSPLHF. V usage is TRBV9 and J usage is TRBJ1-6; D gene uncertain. Trimming cost V 2 bases and J 7 bases, with 10 bases left between them. Germline assignment: CDR1 SGDLS and CDR2 YYNGEE. CDR3 length: 14 amino acids.

The chain recombines TRBV21-1 with TRBJ2-3; the table names TRBD1, a call not compared with the DNA. TRBV21-1 is described as a pseudogene. CDR3 length equals 20 residues. The CDR3 nucleotides are TGTGCCAGCAGCAAAGGAACAGGGAAGGCCCAAGCTCGGTTAGCAGATACGCAGTATTTT. Translating it yields CASSKGTGKAQARLADTQYF.

The V gene is TRBV19, the J gene TRBJ2-1, with 7 bases lining up with TRBD2. Germline CDR1 reads LNHDA; CDR2 reads SQIVND (reference sequence). The CDR3 has 15 amino acids. V was pared by 6 bases and J by 2 bases, with 7 bases of the junction left unmatched. The CDR3 region has the DNA TGTGCCAGTAGCTCCTATGGGGGGGCCTACAATGAGCAGTTCTTC. Residues: CASSSYGGAYNEQFF.

The V call is TRBV9, the J call TRBJ2-1; D may be TRBD2 (6 bases). V was clipped by 2 bases and J by 10 bases, with 16 bases between them. The CDR3 totals 14 residues. Germline CDR1 reads SGDLS; CDR2 reads YYNGEE. The CDR3 sequence: CASSVWEDQGEQFF. The CDR3 coding sequence is TGTGCCAGCAGCGTCTGGGAGGACCAAGGGGAGCAGTTCTTC.

The rearrangement joins TRBV5-1 to TRBJ1-2; maybe TRBD1 (5 bases). The CDR3 contains 13 residues. V lost 0 bases, J lost 8 bases, and 11 bases lay in between. Looked up from germline, CDR1 is SGHRS and CDR2 is YFSETQ. The CDR3 DNA reads as TGCGCCAGCAGCTTGGACAGGTTCCCCGGCTACACCTTC. Protein product: CASSLDRFPGYTF.

The rearrangement links TRBV10-3 to TRBJ1-6, with D perhaps matching TRBD1 (6 bases). Trimming removed 2 bases at V and 6 bases at J, with 11 bases between. CDR3 length equals 15 residues. Per the germline V gene, CDR1 is ENHRY and CDR2 is SYGVKD. CDR3 in amino acids: CAISERQVTNSPLHF. The CDR3 bases are TGTGCCATCAGTGAGAGACAGGTGACTAATTCACCCCTCCACTTT.